This T cell receptor (beta chain) emerged from a study of regulatory T cells in long-lasting Graves disease. Broader study findings: Limited samples may have lowered accuracy. Comparison showed that persistent patients shared more public clonotypes (2,741) than new patients (over 950).

The count of this clonotype is one. As yet, its antigen is unknown. The junction departs from the called germline gene at one end, perhaps through a read error. Described time point: persistent/refractory GD, antithyroid drugs over 5 years with positive TRAb. With RNA extracted from PBMCs as input, the TCR library was made. Diagnosing Graves' disease relied on the American Thyroid Association guidelines. The CDR3 sequence is 14 residues long. CDR1 ENHRY and CDR2 SYGVKD come from the germline V gene. Relying on iRepertoire HTBI primers and Arm-PCR of CDR3 regions, the team built TCR beta libraries. From the multiplex PCR reads, TCRdb called clonotypes with MiXCR, one entry per CDR3 protein. The sample lists roughly 500,000 distinct CDR3 sequences; about 22% were seen once.

The chain joins TRBV10-3 to TRBJ2-2; D is possibly TRBD1 (6 bases). The clonotype was recovered from a female donor with Graves disease. Sample: peripheral blood mononuclear cells (PBMCs), taken when the disease was refractory, from a patient treated with antithyroid drugs. The DNA for the CDR3 is TGTGCCATCGGCCCGGACAGAAACACCGGGGAGCTGCTTTTT. Translated, it gives CAIGPDRNTGELLF.